What follows are 20 T cell receptor beta chains derived from one specimen sequenced in a study of identifying expanded T cells in peripheral blood. Assay: immunoSEQ multiplex PCR; the TCRdb copy retains only in-frame clones and omits some. The sample has 95,000 to 100,000 clones; 70% to 90% are singletons. The sample taken for sequencing was blood. These TCRs come from a person between 18 and 70 years old in good health.

The rearrangement joins TRBV15 to TRBJ2-5; TRBD2 is a possible D gene (7 bases). Trimming took 0 bases from V and 5 from J, leaving 10 bases between them. This CDR3 has 14 amino acids. Germline V gene data show CDR1 as LNHNV and CDR2 as YYDKDF (reference sequence). DNA of the CDR3: TGTGCCACCAGCAGAGATCGGGGGGCGGAGACCCAGTACTTC. As protein: CATSRDRGAETQYF.

This clone appeared a few times. The genes are TRBV28 and TRBJ1-2; unclear D gene. V gave up 6 bases and J gave up 5 bases, with 10 bases separating them. CDR1 is MDHEN, CDR2 SYDVKM, per germline. This CDR3 spans 12 amino acids. In DNA form, the CDR3 reads TGTGCCAGCAGCCATGACAAGTATGGCTACACCTTC. This encodes CASSHDKYGYTF.

This chain joins TRBV2 and TRBJ2-4; possibly TRBD1 or TRBD2 for D (5 bases each). The ends were cut back, 6 bases at V and 3 bases at J, with 9 bases in the middle. The V gene's germline CDR1 is SNHLY and CDR2 FYNNEI. The CDR3 is 13 amino acids. The CDR3, as DNA: TGTGCCAGCAGCTCGGGGCTCAAAAACATTCAGTACTTC. Its translation: CASSSGLKNIQYF.

The chain combines TRBV10-3 with TRBJ1-4; the match to TRBD1 covers 8 bases. CDR3 size: 14 residues. Germline V gives CDR1 ENHRY, CDR2 SYGVKD. V lost 4 bases, J lost 3 bases, and 1 base stayed unmatched. This chain's CDR3 is CAISGTGSNEKLFF. The CDR3 DNA sequence: TGTGCCATCAGTGGGACAGGGTCTAATGAAAAACTGTTTTTT.

About this clone: Other DNA sequences of this sample code for an identical CDR3. The chain recombines TRBV7-2 with TRBJ1-1; D gene unclear. V dropped 8 bases and J dropped 2 bases, with 12 bases sitting between them. Germline-derived CDR1 and CDR2 are SGHTA and FQGNSA. The CDR3 runs to 13 residues. CDR3 bases: TGTGCCAGCGTTTTTTCGAGTAACACTGAAGCTTTCTTT. Protein product: CASVFSSNTEAFF.

This clone was detected a few times. The chain recombines TRBV6-5 with TRBJ1-5; D is unclear. CDR3 size: 13 residues. V was shortened by 8 bases and J by 3 bases, with 11 bases between the two germline ends. Germline CDR1 MNHEY, CDR2 SVGAGI. CDR3 nucleotides: TGTGCCAGCGCCAGAGAGTTCAATCAGCCCCAGCATTTT. It translates to CASAREFNQPQHF.

This clone occurred a few times. This chain joins TRBV15 and TRBJ1-2; the D is unclear. The CDR3 totals 17 residues. The V gene lost 8 bases and the J gene lost 4 bases, with 26 bases spanning the gap. Germline CDR1 reads LNHNV; CDR2 reads YYDKDF (reference sequence). In DNA form, the CDR3 reads TGTGCCACCCCGCGGGTAAGGGCCGGAAATCCTTGCTATGGCTACACCTTC. This sequence encodes CATPRVRAGNPCYGYTF.

V usage is TRBV28 and J usage is TRBJ1-1; maybe TRBD1 (5 bases). This CDR3 has 15 residues. Germline CDR1 is MDHEN and CDR2 is SYDVKM. V lost 6 bases, J lost 0 bases, and 14 bases lay in between. The CDR3 coding sequence is TGTGCCAGCAGCAATTCCGGGACCCTGAACACTGAAGCTTTCTTT. Encoded protein: CASSNSGTLNTEAFF.

The V and J genes are TRBV9 and TRBJ1-1; D not resolved. V lost 4 bases and J 2 bases, leaving 9 bases between the germline ends. This CDR3 is built from 13 residues. The germline gives CDR1 SGDLS, CDR2 YYNGEE. CDR3 loop: CASSTRPNTEAFF. The DNA for the CDR3 is TGTGCCAGCAGCACTCGGCCAAACACTGAAGCTTTCTTT.

The chain employs TRBV25-1 and TRBJ2-7; D call uncertain. V shed 6 bases and J shed 4 bases, with 10 bases lying between them. This CDR3 is 12 amino acids long. The V gene's germline CDR1 is MGHDK and CDR2 SYGVNS. CDR3 loop: CASREGLYEQYF. The CDR3 region has the DNA TGTGCCAGCAGGGAAGGATTGTACGAGCAGTACTTC.

V is TRBV27 and J is TRBJ1-1, with 10 bases matching TRBD1. Germline V gene data show CDR1 as MNHEY and CDR2 as SMNVEV (reference sequence). CDR3 size: 14 residues. With 2 bases clipped from V and 5 bases from J, the junction kept 2 bases outside the gene matches. The CDR3 bases are TGTGCCAGCAGTTTACAGGGACAGGGGACTGAAGCTTTCTTT. Its translation is CASSLQGQGTEAFF.

The chain joins TRBV19 to TRBJ1-2; D call uncertain. V lost 7 bases and J 4 bases, leaving 13 bases between the germline ends. Germline assignment: CDR1 LNHDA and CDR2 SQIVND (reference sequence). CDR3 size: 13 residues. CDR3 loop: CASMGYQSYGYTF. CDR3 nucleotides: TGTGCCAGTATGGGATACCAGAGCTATGGCTACACCTTC.

This clone occurred once. The V gene is TRBV27, the J gene TRBJ2-7; 10 positions agree with TRBD1. The CDR3 is made up of 13 amino acids. Germline CDR1 MNHEY, CDR2 SMNVEV (reference sequence). With 6 bases clipped from V and 6 bases from J, the junction kept 5 bases outside the gene matches. The CDR3 DNA is TGTGCCAGCAGCCGACAGGGGGCCCTCGAGCAGTACTTC. This encodes CASSRQGALEQYF.

The chain is built from TRBV9 and TRBJ2-3; D uncertain. Trimming shortened V by 0 bases and J by 4 bases, and 3 bases separated the two germline ends. This CDR3 has 12 residues. Germline lookup yields CDR1 SGDLS and CDR2 YYNGEE. In nucleotides, the CDR3 is TGTGCCAGCAGCGTAGGGGCAGATACGCAGTATTTT. It encodes CASSVGADTQYF. Full variable domain (remainder filled in from reference TRBV9 and TRBJ2-3): DSGVTQTPKHLITATGQRVTLRCSPRSGDLSVYWYQQSLDQGLQFLIQYYNGEERAKGNILERFSAQQFPDLHSELNLSSLELGDSALYFCASSVGADTQYFGPGTRLTVL.

The V gene is TRBV11-2, the J gene TRBJ1-3, with D hard to call. The CDR3 has 16 amino acids. From germline, CDR1 is SGHAT and CDR2 FQNNGV. V gave up 1 base and J gave up 0 bases, with 10 bases separating them. The CDR3 region has the DNA TGTGCCAGCAGCTTAGGGCCGGCCACCTCTGGAAACACCATATATTTT. It translates to CASSLGPATSGNTIYF.

The chain recombines TRBV13 with TRBJ2-4; TRBD1 is a possible D gene (5 bases). Trimming shortened V by 1 base and J by 0 bases, and 13 bases separated the two germline ends. This CDR3 has 17 residues. The V gene's germline CDR1 is PRHDT and CDR2 FYEKMQ (reference sequence). Here the CDR3 reads CASSLAKGNLAKNIQYF. The DNA for the CDR3 is TGTGCCAGCAGCTTAGCCAAGGGGAACCTAGCCAAAAACATTCAGTACTTC.

Only one count was recorded for this clone. The rearrangement joins TRBV13 to TRBJ2-3; no reliable D call. The CDR3 sequence is 18 residues long. CDR1 PRHDT and CDR2 FYEKMQ come from the germline V gene (reference sequence). Trimming cost V 0 bases and J 5 bases, with 21 bases left between them. CDR3 DNA: TGTGCCAGCAGCTTAGGCGTATCCTCCCGGCGCCCGGGAGATACGCAGTATTTT. This sequence encodes CASSLGVSSRRPGDTQYF.

J is TRBJ2-7 and V is TRBV6-5; D gene uncertain. Germline CDR1 and CDR2: MNHEY and SVGAGI. This CDR3 is 14 amino acids long. V was clipped by 6 bases and J by 3 bases, with 15 bases between them. The CDR3 reads CASSQKKARYEQYF. The CDR3 DNA reads as TGTGCCAGCAGCCAAAAGAAGGCTCGCTACGAGCAGTACTTC.

The CDR3: CASSYRWDGKLFF. For the CDR3, the DNA is TGTGCCAGCAGTTACCGGTGGGACGGCAAACTGTTTTTT. The chain employs TRBV6-5 and TRBJ1-4; the D gene is possibly TRBD1 (5 bases). Trimming took off 2 bases at V and 11 bases at J, with 12 bases between the two ends. The germline gives CDR1 MNHEY, CDR2 SVGAGI. The CDR3 length is 13 residues.

This chain uses TRBV7-9 with TRBJ2-3; D ambiguous. Per germline, CDR1 SEHNR and CDR2 FQNEAQ (reference sequence). Deletions cut 5 bases from V and 2 bases from J, with 17 bases between. The CDR3 length is 16 residues. For the CDR3, the DNA is TGTGCCAGCAGCCCAGGCGTCCAGCCGATCACAGATACGCAGTATTTT. Amino acids: CASSPGVQPITDTQYF.